The clone carrying this T cell receptor beta chain has a handful of counts. CFSE-labeled responder cells (around 200,000) were plated with around 200,000 irradiated, violet-dye-labeled stimulator cells. Post-reaction sorting isolated proliferating CFSE-low CD3+CD4+ and CD3+CD8+ responders. Clones were sequenced by immunoSEQ multiplex PCR, and TCRdb holds only the in-frame ones, with some missing. The data show some 10,000 clones, 25% to 30% seen once. This entry comes from a study of graft-versus-host responses after intestinal transplantation. Study background: Anti-thymocyte globulin served as induction for all recipients, who then took tacrolimus and steroids for 2 to 4 years. General study points: In patients with graft-donor T cell macrochimerism, allograft graft-versus-host to host-versus-graft clonal ratios were high. Recipient marrow held GvH clones, some first seen in ileum or blood.

Germline V gene lookup returns CDR1 SGHAT and CDR2 FQNNGV. The CDR3 covers 13 residues. Trimming removed 8 bases from V and 5 bases from J, with 15 bases in between. This TCR derives from a human patient who received an intestinal transplant. V gene TRBV11-2 combines with J gene TRBJ2-5; no firm D call. Source: alloreactive CD8+ T cells from a mixed lymphocyte reaction culture, taken before intestinal transplant. Noted subset: CFSE-low proliferating T cells sorted from approximately six-day pre-transplant mixed lymphocyte reaction (GvH or HvG direction). For the CDR3, the DNA is TGTGCCAGCGTTTCCGGCGGTGAGGAGACCCAGTACTTC. The encoded protein is CASVSGGEETQYF.